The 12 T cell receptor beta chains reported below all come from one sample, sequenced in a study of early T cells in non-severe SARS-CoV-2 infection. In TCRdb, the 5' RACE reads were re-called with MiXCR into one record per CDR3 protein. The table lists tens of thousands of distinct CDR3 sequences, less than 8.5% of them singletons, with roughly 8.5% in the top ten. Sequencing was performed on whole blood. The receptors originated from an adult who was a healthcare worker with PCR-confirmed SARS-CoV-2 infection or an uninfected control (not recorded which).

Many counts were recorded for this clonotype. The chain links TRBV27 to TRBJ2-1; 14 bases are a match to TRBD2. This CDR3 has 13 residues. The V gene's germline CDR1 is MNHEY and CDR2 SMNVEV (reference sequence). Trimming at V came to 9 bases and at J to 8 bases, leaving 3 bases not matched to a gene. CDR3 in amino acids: CASGLAGGYEQFF. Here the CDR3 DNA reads TGTGCCAGTGGACTAGCGGGGGGCTATGAGCAGTTCTTC.

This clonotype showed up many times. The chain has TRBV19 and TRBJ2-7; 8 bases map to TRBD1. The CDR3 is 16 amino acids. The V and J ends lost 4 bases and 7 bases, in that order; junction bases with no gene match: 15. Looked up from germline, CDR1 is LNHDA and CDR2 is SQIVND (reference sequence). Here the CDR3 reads CASSTTRQGRFAEQYF. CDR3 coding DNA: TGTGCCAGTAGTACCACCCGACAGGGGAGGTTCGCAGAGCAGTACTTC.

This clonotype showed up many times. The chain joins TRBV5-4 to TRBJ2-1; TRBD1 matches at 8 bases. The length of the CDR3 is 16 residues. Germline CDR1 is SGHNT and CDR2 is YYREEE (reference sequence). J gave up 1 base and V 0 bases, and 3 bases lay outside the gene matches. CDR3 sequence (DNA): TGTGCCAGCAGCTTGGACGGGACAGGTTCCTACAATGAGCAGTTCTTC. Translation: CASSLDGTGSYNEQFF. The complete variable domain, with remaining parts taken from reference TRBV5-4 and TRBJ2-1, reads ETGVTQSPTHLIKTRGQQVTLRCSSQSGHNTVSWYQQALGQGPQFIFQYYREEENGRGNFPPRFSGLQFPNYSSELNVNALELDDSALYLCASSLDGTGSYNEQFFGPGTRLTVL.

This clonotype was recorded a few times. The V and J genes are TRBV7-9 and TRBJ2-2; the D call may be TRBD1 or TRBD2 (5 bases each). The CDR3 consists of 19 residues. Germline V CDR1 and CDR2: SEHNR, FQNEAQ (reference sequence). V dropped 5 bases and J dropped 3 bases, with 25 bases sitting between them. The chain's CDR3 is CASSQGRDRTLGDTGELFF. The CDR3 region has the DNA TGTGCCAGCAGCCAAGGCCGGGACCGAACGCTGGGGGACACCGGGGAGCTGTTTTTT.

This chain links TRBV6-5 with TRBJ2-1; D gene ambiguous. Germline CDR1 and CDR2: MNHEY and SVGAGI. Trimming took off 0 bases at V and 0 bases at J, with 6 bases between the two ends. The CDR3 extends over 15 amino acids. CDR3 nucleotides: TGTGCCAGCAGTTACTCTGGAAACTCCTACAATGAGCAGTTCTTC. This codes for CASSYSGNSYNEQFF.

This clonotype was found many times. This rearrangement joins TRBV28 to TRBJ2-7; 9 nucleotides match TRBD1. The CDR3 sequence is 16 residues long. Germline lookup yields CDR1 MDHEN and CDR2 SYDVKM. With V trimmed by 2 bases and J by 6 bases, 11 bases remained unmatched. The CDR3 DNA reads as TGTGCCAGCAGTTTAATTCCCCGGGACAGGGTCCCCGAGCAGTACTTC. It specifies CASSLIPRDRVPEQYF.

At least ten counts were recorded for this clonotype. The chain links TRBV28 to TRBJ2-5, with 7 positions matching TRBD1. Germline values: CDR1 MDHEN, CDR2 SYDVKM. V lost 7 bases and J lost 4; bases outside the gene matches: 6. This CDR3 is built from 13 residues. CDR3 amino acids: CASTDRVLETQYF. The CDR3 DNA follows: TGTGCCAGCACCGACAGGGTATTAGAGACCCAGTACTTC.

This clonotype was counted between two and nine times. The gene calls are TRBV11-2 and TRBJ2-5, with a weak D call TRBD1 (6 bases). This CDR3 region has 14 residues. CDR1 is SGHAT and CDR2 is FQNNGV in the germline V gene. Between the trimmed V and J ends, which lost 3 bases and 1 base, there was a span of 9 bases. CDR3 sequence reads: CASSFRGTQETQYF. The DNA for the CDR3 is TGTGCCAGCAGCTTTAGGGGGACCCAAGAGACCCAGTACTTC. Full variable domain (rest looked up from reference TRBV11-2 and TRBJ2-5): EAGVAQSPRYKIIEKRQSVAFWCNPISGHATLYWYQQILGQGPKLLIQFQNNGVVDDSQLPKDRFSAERLKGVDSTLKIQPAKLEDSAVYLCASSFRGTQETQYFGPGTRLLVL.

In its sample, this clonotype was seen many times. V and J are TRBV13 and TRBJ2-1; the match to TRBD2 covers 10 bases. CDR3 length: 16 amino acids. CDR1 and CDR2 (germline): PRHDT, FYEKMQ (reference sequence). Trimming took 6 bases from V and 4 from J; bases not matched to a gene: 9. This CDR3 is CASSSDSGGLYNEQFF. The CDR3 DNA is TGTGCCAGCAGTTCGGATAGCGGGGGGCTTTACAATGAGCAGTTCTTC.

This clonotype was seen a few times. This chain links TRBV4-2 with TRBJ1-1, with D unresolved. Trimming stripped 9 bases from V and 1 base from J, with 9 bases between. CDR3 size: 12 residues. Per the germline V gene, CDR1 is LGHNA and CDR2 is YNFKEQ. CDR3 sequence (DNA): TGTGCCAGTGGACGGCCGAACACTGAAGCTTTCTTT. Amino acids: CASGRPNTEAFF.

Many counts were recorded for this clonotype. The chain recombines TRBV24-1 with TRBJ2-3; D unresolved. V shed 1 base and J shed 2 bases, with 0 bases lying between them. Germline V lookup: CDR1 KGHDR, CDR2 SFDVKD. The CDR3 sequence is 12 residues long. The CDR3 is CATSDFTDTQYF. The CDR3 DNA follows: TGTGCCACCAGTGATTTCACAGATACGCAGTATTTT.

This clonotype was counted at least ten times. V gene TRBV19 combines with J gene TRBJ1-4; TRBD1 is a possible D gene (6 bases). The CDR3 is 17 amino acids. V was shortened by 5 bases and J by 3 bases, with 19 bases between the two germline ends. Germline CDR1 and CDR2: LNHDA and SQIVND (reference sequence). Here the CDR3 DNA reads TGTGCCAGTAGTCCTGCAACCGTCAGGGGCTCTAATGAAAAACTGTTTTTT. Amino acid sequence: CASSPATVRGSNEKLFF.